One sample yielded the 5 T cell receptor beta chains listed below, sequenced in a study of blood T cell repertoires in COVID-19. Profiling relied on immunoSEQ multiplex PCR, and the TCRdb table lists in-frame clones only, not all of them. The sample has approximately 50,000 clones, 75% to 90% seen once; the top ten hold around 6%. Source material: peripheral blood. These receptors were taken from a man in his 60s with acute or convalescent COVID-19.

This clone was counted between two and nine times. The rearrangement links TRBV27 to TRBJ2-3, with D possibly matching TRBD2 (7 bases). V lost 1 base and J lost 7, with 30 bases in between. CDR3 length: 20 amino acids. Germline lookup yields CDR1 MNHEY and CDR2 SMNVEV (reference sequence). CDR3 bases: TGTGCCAGCAGTTTATTTGTGCGGGGATTAGGGGGGTGGCGGGAGAATACGCAGTATTTT. This codes for CASSLFVRGLGGWRENTQYF.

The V and J genes are TRBV28 and TRBJ1-5; TRBD1 is a possible D gene (6 bases). The CDR3 covers 15 residues. The ends were cut back, 6 bases at V and 2 bases at J, with 14 bases in the middle. Germline CDR1 reads MDHEN; CDR2 reads SYDVKM. The CDR3 coding sequence is TGTGCCAGCAGCCTCTCCGCAGGGGGCAATCAGCCCCAGCATTTT. Encoded protein: CASSLSAGGNQPQHF. Variable domain in full (rest from reference TRBV28 and TRBJ1-5): DVKVTQSSRYLVKRTGEKVFLECVQDMDHENMFWYRQDPGLGLRLIYFSYDVKMKEKGDIPEGYSVSREKKERFSLILESASTNQTSMYLCASSLSAGGNQPQHFGDGTRLSIL.

This clone was recorded a few times. The chain couples TRBV6-4 to TRBJ2-1, with TRBD2 matching 9 bases. Germline V gene data show CDR1 as MRHNA and CDR2 as SNTAGT. CDR3 length equals 14 residues. Germline trimming cut 5 bases from V and 6 bases from J; bases unmatched to any gene: 5. The CDR3 is CASSLAGDSNEQFF. CDR3 sequence (DNA): TGTGCCAGCAGTTTAGCGGGGGACTCCAATGAGCAGTTCTTC.

The chain couples TRBV19 to TRBJ2-5; D not resolved. Germline V gene sequence: CDR1 LNHDA, CDR2 SQIVND (reference sequence). The CDR3 is 14 residues long. With 3 bases removed from V and 2 bases from J, the gap between germline ends came to 10 bases. CDR3 protein: CASSIIGRQETQYF. The CDR3 DNA is TGTGCCAGTAGTATCATCGGCAGGCAAGAGACCCAGTACTTC.

The chain recombines TRBV19 with TRBJ1-2; D is uncertain. Per the germline V gene, CDR1 is LNHDA and CDR2 is SQIVND (reference sequence). The V end was cut by 6 bases, the J end by 4 bases, with 12 bases between. The CDR3 runs to 13 residues. Written as DNA, the CDR3 is TGTGCCAGTAGCAACGCGGGTTTCTATGGCTACACCTTC. Amino acid sequence: CASSNAGFYGYTF.